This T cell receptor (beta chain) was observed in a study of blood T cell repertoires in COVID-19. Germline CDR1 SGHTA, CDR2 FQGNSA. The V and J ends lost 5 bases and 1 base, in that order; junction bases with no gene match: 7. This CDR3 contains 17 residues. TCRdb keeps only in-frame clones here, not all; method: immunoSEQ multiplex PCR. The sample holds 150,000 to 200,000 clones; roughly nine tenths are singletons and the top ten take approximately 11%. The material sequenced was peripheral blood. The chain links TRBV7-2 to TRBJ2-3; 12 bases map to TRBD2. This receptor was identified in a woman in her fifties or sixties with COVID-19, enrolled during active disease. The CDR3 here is CASSPRLAGAGTDTQYF. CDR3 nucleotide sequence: TGTGCCAGCAGCCCCAGACTAGCGGGAGCGGGCACAGATACGCAGTATTTT.